Listed below are T cell receptor beta chains from one sample, sequenced in a study of siplizumab effects on memory and regulatory T cells. Only in-frame clones appear in the TCRdb table, and some are missing; sequencing was by immunoSEQ multiplex PCR. The table has some 120,000 clones, 90% to 95% seen once. The sample was non-Treg CD4+ T cells sorted from blood. The receptors derive from a human donor in good health. CDR3s include the opening cysteine and the closing phenylalanine or tryptophan. The D gene is left open where the match is weak. Some rows mark clone size as missing; the rest say once, few, many or name a class of expanded clone.

TRBV5-1	TRBJ1-1	-	-	TGCGCCAGCAGCTTGGTGGTGAGCACTGAAGCTTTCTTT	CASSLVVSTEAFF
TRBV7-9	TRBJ2-5	TRBD2	once	TGTGCCAGCAGCTTCGGGGGGCAAGAGACCCAGTACTTC	CASSFGGQETQYF
TRBV11-2	TRBJ1-1	-	-	TGTGCCAGCAGCTTATTGTACGTAGGCGGCACTGAAGCTTTCTTT	CASSLLYVGGTEAFF
TRBV2	TRBJ2-1	-	-	TGTGCCAGCACCATCCCCCAGAGGGGCCAGACCTACAATGAGCAGTTCTTC	CASTIPQRGQTYNEQFF
TRBV6-1	TRBJ2-3	TRBD1	-	TGTGCCAGCATTGTCGAGACAGGGGGCCTTGGGACGCAGTATTTT	CASIVETGGLGTQYF
TRBV7-9	TRBJ1-2	TRBD1	-	TGTGCCAGCAGCACGGACAGGGACCACCCCCTAGGCTACACCTTC	CASSTDRDHPLGYTF
TRBV6-6	TRBJ2-1	-	-	TGTGCCAGCAGTTACCGTGAGGGGCCCCTCACTAATGAGCAGTTCTTC	CASSYREGPLTNEQFF
TRBV5-6	TRBJ1-5	-	-	TGTGCCAGCAGCTTTGGAACGGGTGATTACAATCAGCCCCAGCATTTT	CASSFGTGDYNQPQHF
TRBV5-4	TRBJ2-3	-	-	TGTGCCAGCAGCTTGGCGGGGGTCTATAGCGGCACAGATACGCAGTATTTT	CASSLAGVYSGTDTQYF
TRBV19	TRBJ2-1	TRBD2	-	TGTGCCAGTAGTATAGGGTTTAGCGGGGGGGCAGATGAGCAGTTCTTC	CASSIGFSGGADEQFF
TRBV6-6	TRBJ2-5	-	-	TGTGCCAGCAGTAGAGGGGGGGGAGAGACCCAGTACTTC	CASSRGGGETQYF
TRBV27	TRBJ1-3	-	-	TGTGCCAGCAGTTTATTGCAGGGCTCTGGAAACACCATATATTTT	CASSLLQGSGNTIYF
TRBV9	TRBJ2-1	TRBD2	-	TGTGCCAGCAGCGTATACGGACAGGCCCGTGCTAGCGGGGCCCTAGATGAGCAGTTCTTC	CASSVYGQARASGALDEQFF
TRBV15	TRBJ1-5	TRBD1	-	TGTGCCACCAGCCTTGACAGGGGCAATCAGCCCCAGCATTTT	CATSLDRGNQPQHF
TRBV13	TRBJ2-7	TRBD2	-	TGTGCCAGCAGCTCCGGGGGGTCCCCCTCCTACGAGCAGTACTTC	CASSSGGSPSYEQYF
TRBV7-8	TRBJ2-7	TRBD1	once	TGTGCCAGCAGCTTAAGGGGACAGGGGGCGCTGGCCTACGAGCAGTACTTC	CASSLRGQGALAYEQYF
TRBV28	TRBJ1-1	-	-	TGTGCCAGCAGTTCTACTGACAGTTGGGTGGGCACTGAAGCTTTCTTT	CASSSTDSWVGTEAFF
TRBV4-2	TRBJ2-5	TRBD2	-	TGTGCCAGCAGCCAAGGTAGCGGGGGGCTCCAAGAGACCCAGTACTTC	CASSQGSGGLQETQYF
TRBV5-4	TRBJ2-1	-	-	TGTGCCAGCAGCCGGCTAGGGGATGAGCAGTTCTTC	CASSRLGDEQFF
TRBV5-1	TRBJ2-5	-	-	TGCGCCAGCAGCCCGGACGGCCCCCCGGCCGGGGAGACCCAGTACTTC	CASSPDGPPAGETQYF
TRBV7-2	TRBJ2-3	TRBD2	-	TGTGCCAGCAGCTTAGTTCGGCGGGGGGGCCAAGGAAGAACAGATACGCAGTATTTT	CASSLVRRGGQGRTDTQYF
TRBV12-5	TRBJ1-1	-	-	TGTGCTAGTGGTTTGGTAACGGGTACCACTGAAGCTTTCTTT	CASGLVTGTTEAFF
TRBV11-2	TRBJ1-1	-	-	TGTGCCAGCAGCTTAGATAATCTGTGGGGAGGGCGTACTGAAGCTTTCTTT	CASSLDNLWGGRTEAFF
TRBV23-1	TRBJ2-7	TRBD1	-	TGCGCCAGCAGTCGGGGGACAGGGAACGAGCAGTACTTC	CASSRGTGNEQYF
TRBV5-1	TRBJ1-3	-	once	TGCGCCAGCAGCTTGGCCATGGGTTCCGGAAACACCATATATTTT	CASSLAMGSGNTIYF
TRBV28	TRBJ1-2	TRBD1	-	TGTGCCAGCAGTCCTAGCGACAGGGATTCAGGCTACACCTTC	CASSPSDRDSGYTF
TRBV2	TRBJ2-2	-	-	TGTGCCAGCAGCCCCGATCCCCCGAACACCGGGGAGCTGTTTTTT	CASSPDPPNTGELFF
TRBV6-1	TRBJ2-7	-	-	TGTGCCAGCAGCCCAGCCGGGACGCCTAACTACGAGCAGTACTTC	CASSPAGTPNYEQYF
TRBV12-1	TRBJ2-3	-	-	TGTGCCAGCAGCTTTGGGGGCACAGATACGCAGTATTTT	CASSFGGTDTQYF
TRBV7-6	TRBJ2-5	TRBD1	few	TGTGCCAGCAGCTTAAACAGGGGATTGGGGCGGAAAGAGACCCAGTACTTC	CASSLNRGLGRKETQYF
TRBV29-1	TRBJ2-5	TRBD1	-	TGCAGCGGGGACAGGGTTGGGGCCGGAAAAGAGACCCAGTACTTC	CSGDRVGAGKETQYF
TRBV2	TRBJ2-1	-	once	TGTGCCAGCCAGGCGCCGAACAATGAGCAGTTCTTC	CASQAPNNEQFF
TRBV7-2	TRBJ2-1	-	-	TGTGCCAGCAGCCTATCCCGGGATATTAATGAGCAGTTCTTC	CASSLSRDINEQFF
TRBV2	TRBJ1-4	-	-	TGTGCCTCCCGAGGGCAGCGGGGTGAAAAACTGTTTTTT	CASRGQRGEKLFF
TRBV6-1	TRBJ1-1	-	-	TGTGCCAGCAATTATCGCAGGGATATCACTGAAGCTTTCTTT	CASNYRRDITEAFF
TRBV4-2	TRBJ2-7	TRBD2	-	TGTGCCAGCAGCCCTATAGCGGGGGGCCTCACCTACGAGCAGTACTTC	CASSPIAGGLTYEQYF
TRBV2	TRBJ1-1	-	once	TGTGCCAGCAGTGAAACCGGACAGCAGAACACTGAAGCTTTCTTT	CASSETGQQNTEAFF